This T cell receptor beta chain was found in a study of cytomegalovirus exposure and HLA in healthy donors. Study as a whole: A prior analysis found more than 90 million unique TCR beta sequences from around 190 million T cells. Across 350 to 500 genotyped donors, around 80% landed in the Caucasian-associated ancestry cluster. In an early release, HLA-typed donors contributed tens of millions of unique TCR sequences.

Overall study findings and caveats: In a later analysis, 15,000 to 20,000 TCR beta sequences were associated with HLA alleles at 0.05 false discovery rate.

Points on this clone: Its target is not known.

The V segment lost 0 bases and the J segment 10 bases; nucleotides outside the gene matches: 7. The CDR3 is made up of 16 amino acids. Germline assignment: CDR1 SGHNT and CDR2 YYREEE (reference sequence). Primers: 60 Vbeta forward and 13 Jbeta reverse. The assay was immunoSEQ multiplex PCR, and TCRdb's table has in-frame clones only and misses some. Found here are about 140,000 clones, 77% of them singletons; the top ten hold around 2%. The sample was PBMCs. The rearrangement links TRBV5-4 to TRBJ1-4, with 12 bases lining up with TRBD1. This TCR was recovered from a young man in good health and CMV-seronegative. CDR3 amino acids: CASSLDWGTGGGKLFF. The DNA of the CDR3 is TGTGCCAGCAGCTTGGATTGGGGGACAGGGGGCGGAAAACTGTTTTTT.